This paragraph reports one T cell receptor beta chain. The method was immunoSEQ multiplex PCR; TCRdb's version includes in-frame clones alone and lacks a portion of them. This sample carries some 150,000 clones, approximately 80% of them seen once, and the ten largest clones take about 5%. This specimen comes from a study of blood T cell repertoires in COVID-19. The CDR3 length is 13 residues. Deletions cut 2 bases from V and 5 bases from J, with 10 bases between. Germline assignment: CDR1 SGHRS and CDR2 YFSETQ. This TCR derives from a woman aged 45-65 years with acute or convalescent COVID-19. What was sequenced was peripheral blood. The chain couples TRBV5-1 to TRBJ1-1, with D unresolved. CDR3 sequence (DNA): TGCGCCAGCAGCTTAGAGCGGGGAACTGAAGCTTTCTTT. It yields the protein CASSLERGTEAFF. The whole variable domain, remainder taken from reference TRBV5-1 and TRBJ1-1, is KAGVTQTPRYLIKTRGQQVTLSCSPISGHRSVSWYQQTPGQGLQFLFEYFSETQRNKGNFPGRFSGRQFSNSRSEMNVSTLELGDSALYLCASSLERGTEAFFGQGTRLTVV.